Included here is one T cell receptor (beta chain) sequence, with context. Its antigen is not identified. This CDR3 is also generated by other DNA sequences in the sample. The CDR3 covers 14 residues. CDR1 KGHSH and CDR2 LQKENI come from the germline V gene. V gave up 3 bases and J gave up 1 base, with 6 bases separating them. The sample comes from a study of beta chain features in type 1 diabetes. Study-wide results and caveats: Type 1 diabetes patients had TCRB CDR3s that were shorter (moderately but significantly so) in all four CD4+ subsets.

Expressed TCRB transcripts were sequenced because the isolated RNA had all been reverse transcribed beforehand. The method was immunoSEQ multiplex PCR; TCRdb's version includes in-frame clones alone and lacks a portion of them. Here the sample spans approximately 340,000 clones, approximately 15% being singletons. This receptor was identified in a woman between 18 and 29 years old in good health. The sequencing input was naive CD4+ T cells from blood. The chain links TRBV18 to TRBJ2-2; a possible D gene is TRBD1 (6 bases). This CDR3 is CASSPGQNTGELFF. The CDR3 bases are TGTGCCAGCTCACCGGGACAGAACACCGGGGAGCTGTTTTTT.